This TCR beta chain was identified in a study of Graves' ophthalmopathy and Graves' hyperthyroidism. As for the study in general: Peripheral blood was collected at initial diagnosis, before any treatment. Study outcomes and limitations: Sensitivity of approximately 88% and specificity of less than 82% were achieved when a 13-signature model separated ophthalmopathy from stable hyperthyroidism.

This clonotype was seen ten or more times. Its cognate antigen is unknown. Deletions cut 4 bases from V and 0 bases from J, with 10 bases between. Germline loops: CDR1 SNHLY, CDR2 FYNNEI. The CDR3 spans 14 residues. CDR3 regions of TCR beta were amplified from RNA transcripts. RT-PCR was first run with HTBI primers, then multiplex PCR in a second round. TCRdb reprocessed the multiplex PCR reads via MiXCR and lists one record per CDR3 protein. The sample carries a few hundred thousand distinct CDR3 sequences, roughly 17% recorded once. None of the included patients had other autoimmune diseases, uncontrolled infections, pregnancy or lactation, as these led to exclusion. A volume of approximately 10 ml of fresh peripheral blood supplied the PBMCs.

Sequencing was performed on peripheral blood. The chain combines TRBV2 with TRBJ2-7, with D unclear. The source is an adult woman with stable Graves' hyperthyroidism. In nucleotides, the CDR3 is TGTGCCAGCAGTGGCATGCGGATCTCCTACGAGCAGTACTTC. Translated: CASSGMRISYEQYF.